Shown below are 23 T cell receptor beta chains from a single sample sequenced in a study of post-analysis software for immune sequencing data. General study results and limits: Controls showed lower frequencies than patients for roughly five TRBV segments, and TRBV5-6, TRBV5-1 and TRBV20-1 were among these.

Presence of unique molecular identifiers characterized the TCR beta cDNA libraries. TCRdb reprocessed the PCR reads with MiXCR, giving one entry per CDR3 protein. Of 350,000 to 500,000 distinct CDR3 sequences in the sample, less than 40% were seen once. Their target antigens are unknown. Sequencing was performed on blood. The receptor source for this set is a girl aged 2 to 9 with multiple sclerosis.

This chain connects TRBV15 to TRBJ2-1; D gene ambiguous. Germline V CDR1 and CDR2: LNHNV, YYDKDF (reference sequence). V shed 3 bases and J shed 5 bases, with 8 bases lying between them. The CDR3 runs 13 residues. The CDR3 loop reads CATSRWADNEQFF. CDR3 sequence (DNA): TGTGCCACCAGCAGGTGGGCAGACAATGAGCAGTTCTTC. The variable domain in full, with the rest retrieved from reference TRBV15 and TRBJ2-1, is DAMVIQNPRYQVTQFGKPVTLSCSQTLNHNVMYWYQQKSSQAPKLLFHYYDKDFNNEADTPDNFQSRRPNTSFCFLDIRSPGLGDTAMYLCATSRWADNEQFFGPGTRLTVL.

A few counts support this clonotype. This chain links TRBV4-3 with TRBJ2-7; 7 bases map to TRBD2. Germline trimming cut 3 bases from V and 3 bases from J; bases unmatched to any gene: 20. CDR3 size: 19 residues. CDR1 LGHNA and CDR2 YSLEER come from the germline V gene. The CDR3 DNA reads as TGCGCCAGCAGCCAGACCCCCGGGAGGCCACATCACGACGTCTACGAGCAGTACTTC. This codes for CASSQTPGRPHHDVYEQYF.

There are a few counts of this clonotype. The V and J genes are TRBV7-9 and TRBJ1-5, with D tentatively TRBD1 (6 bases). CDR3 size: 17 residues. In germline, CDR1 is SEHNR, CDR2 FQNEAQ (reference sequence). The V end was cut by 5 bases, the J end by 2 bases, with 19 bases between. The CDR3 DNA follows: TGTGCCAGCAGCCTCGGCGCAGGGGCCCTTGGCAATCAGCCCCAGCATTTT. Protein sequence: CASSLGAGALGNQPQHF.

The sample holds a few counts of this clonotype. V gene TRBV14 combines with J gene TRBJ2-1, with D unclear. CDR1 is SGHDN and CDR2 is FVKESK in the germline V gene. V lost 1 base and J lost 3, with 10 bases in between. The CDR3 is 15 residues long. The CDR3 protein is CASSQGARFYNEQFF. DNA for the CDR3: TGTGCCAGCAGCCAAGGGGCACGCTTCTACAATGAGCAGTTCTTC.

The chain links TRBV28 to TRBJ1-1; 8 positions match TRBD1. The CDR3 has 14 amino acids. With 8 bases clipped from V and 3 bases from J, the junction kept 8 bases outside the gene matches. From germline, CDR1 is MDHEN and CDR2 SYDVKM. The CDR3 bases are TGTGCCAGCGGGAGACAGGGGATCGACACTGAAGCTTTCTTT. This translates into CASGRQGIDTEAFF.

The V call is TRBV6-5, the J call TRBJ2-1; 15 bases map to TRBD2. Germline-derived CDR1 and CDR2 are MNHEY and SVGAGI. J lost 8 bases, V lost 5 bases, and 7 bases had no gene match. The CDR3 extends over 16 amino acids. The CDR3 loop is CASSPAGLAGGDEQFF. DNA for the CDR3: TGTGCCAGCAGTCCCGCGGGACTAGCGGGAGGCGATGAGCAGTTCTTC.

This clonotype was seen a few times. V gene TRBV7-3 combines with J gene TRBJ2-3, with D unclear. With 1 base removed from V and 6 bases from J, the gap between germline ends came to 8 bases. The CDR3 loop spans 13 amino acids. Germline loops: CDR1 SGHTA, CDR2 FQGTGA. The CDR3 DNA follows: TGTGCCAGCAGCTTAATGGCAAGGGATACGCAGTATTTT. It yields the protein CASSLMARDTQYF.

The V gene is TRBV2, the J gene TRBJ2-7; weak D call: TRBD1 (6 bases). Deletions cut 5 bases from V and 0 bases from J, with 23 bases between. CDR1 is SNHLY and CDR2 is FYNNEI in the germline V gene. The CDR3 has 18 residues. CDR3 protein: CASSRIATGQSPSYEQYF. The CDR3 DNA reads TGTGCCAGCAGTCGGATAGCGACTGGACAGTCCCCCTCCTACGAGCAGTACTTC.

This chain connects TRBV15 to TRBJ2-6, with no clear D. CDR3 size: 16 residues. With 3 bases removed from V and 0 bases from J, the gap between germline ends came to 9 bases. The germline gives CDR1 LNHNV, CDR2 YYDKDF (reference sequence). CDR3 region: CATSREPDSGANVLTF. The CDR3 nucleotides read TGTGCCACCAGCAGGGAACCCGACTCTGGGGCCAACGTCCTGACTTTC. The full variable domain, with the rest looked up from reference TRBV15 and TRBJ2-6, is DAMVIQNPRYQVTQFGKPVTLSCSQTLNHNVMYWYQQKSSQAPKLLFHYYDKDFNNEADTPDNFQSRRPNTSFCFLDIRSPGLGDTAMYLCATSREPDSGANVLTFGAGSRLTVL.

The V gene is TRBV6-5, the J gene TRBJ1-5; a possible D gene is TRBD1 (6 bases). V was pared by 6 bases and J by 3 bases, with 15 bases between. Germline lookup yields CDR1 MNHEY and CDR2 SVGAGI. This CDR3 is built from 15 residues. The CDR3: CASSTTGGVNQPQHF. The DNA for the CDR3 is TGTGCCAGCAGCACGACAGGTGGGGTCAATCAGCCCCAGCATTTT.

The chain employs TRBV25-1 and TRBJ2-1; 9 bases line up with TRBD2. Germline CDR1 is MGHDK and CDR2 is SYGVNS. This CDR3 is 15 amino acids long. V lost 7 bases to trimming and J lost 0 bases; unmatched junction nucleotides: 4. The CDR3 DNA follows: TGTGCCAGCACTAGCGGGGCCCGCTCCTACAATGAGCAGTTCTTC. Amino acid sequence: CASTSGARSYNEQFF.

The chain employs TRBV20-1 and TRBJ2-5; no clear D. The CDR3 has 13 amino acids. Germline assignment: CDR1 DFQATT and CDR2 SNEGSKA (reference sequence). V was clipped by 6 bases and J by 1 base, with 12 bases between them. The CDR3 DNA sequence: TGCAGTGCCCCGACTGGGGTCCAAGAGACCCAGTACTTC. Translated, it gives CSAPTGVQETQYF.

This clonotype was seen a few times. The chain joins TRBV20-1 to TRBJ2-1; D assignment may be TRBD1 or TRBD2 (5 bases each). From germline, CDR1 is DFQATT and CDR2 SNEGSKA (reference sequence). CDR3 length: 15 amino acids. V was cut by 6 bases and J by 1 base, with 16 bases left in between. CDR3 sequence (DNA): TGCAGTGCATACGCTAGTGGGGGTTCCTACAATGAGCAGTTCTTC. Translation: CSAYASGGSYNEQFF.

This clonotype was recorded a few times. The J gene is TRBJ2-6, the V gene TRBV5-1; D may match TRBD1 or TRBD2 (5 bases each). Per germline, CDR1 SGHRS and CDR2 YFSETQ. Trimming stripped 0 bases from V and 4 bases from J, with 11 bases between. CDR3 length: 16 residues. The CDR3 nucleotides read TGCGCCAGCAGCTTGGTGTCAGGGACCGGGGCCAACGTCCTGACTTTC. It is translated as CASSLVSGTGANVLTF.

The chain is built from TRBV7-9 and TRBJ2-5, with 15 bases lining up with TRBD2. The DNA end lines up better with TRBJ2-7; the J call may be wrong. The CDR3 runs 18 residues. Germline values: CDR1 SEHNR, CDR2 FQNEAQ (reference sequence). CDR3 bases: TGTGCCAGCAGTTCAGGGGTAGGACTAGCGGGAGGGCCTGACGAGCAGTACTTC. Protein: CASSSGVGLAGGPDEQYF.

In this sample, this clonotype turned up a few times. The J gene is TRBJ2-7, the V gene TRBV5-1; D not certain. The V end was cut by 4 bases, the J end by 2 bases, with 22 bases between. CDR3 length: 17 residues. The germline CDR1 and CDR2 sequences are SGHRS and YFSETQ. The CDR3 DNA sequence: TGCGCCAGCAGCATGACATTCGAATCAGCGAGAACCTACGAGCAGTACTTC. Its protein is CASSMTFESARTYEQYF. Based on the CDR3 plus reference TRBV5-1 and TRBJ2-7, the full variable domain is KAGVTQTPRYLIKTRGQQVTLSCSPISGHRSVSWYQQTPGQGLQFLFEYFSETQRNKGNFPGRFSGRQFSNSRSEMNVSTLELGDSALYLCASSMTFESARTYEQYFGPGTRLTVT.

The CDR3 region has the DNA TGTGCCAGCAGCCCAGCGGGAGGTCACTACAATGAGCAGTTCTTC. Its protein product is CASSPAGGHYNEQFF. The chain recombines TRBV7-9 with TRBJ2-1; TRBD2 matches 9 bases. Germline V gene data show CDR1 as SEHNR and CDR2 as FQNEAQ (reference sequence). The CDR3 is 15 amino acids. J lost 3 bases, V lost 5 bases, and 5 bases had no gene match.

The chain joins TRBV5-1 to TRBJ1-4, with D possibly matching TRBD1 (5 bases). The length of the CDR3 is 15 residues. The ends were cut back, 1 base at V and 3 bases at J, with 10 bases in the middle. The germline CDR1 and CDR2 sequences are SGHRS and YFSETQ. CDR3 in DNA: TGCGCCAGCAGCTTGATGTTGGGGGCTAATGAAAAACTGTTTTTT. Residues: CASSLMLGANEKLFF.

Points on this clonotype: The CDR3 end shows no conserved phenylalanine or tryptophan, and so a read error is likely. The chain combines TRBV7-8 with TRBJ2-6; D is unclear. Looked up from germline, CDR1 is SGHVS and CDR2 is FQNEAQ. This CDR3 is built from 15 residues. Trimming left V 8 bases short and J 0 bases short, with 11 bases between. The CDR3 region is CASGDVGSGANVLTS. CDR3 sequence (DNA): TGTGCCAGCGGTGATGTGGGCTCTGGGGCCAACGTCCTGACTTCC.

The chain carries TRBV4-2 and TRBJ2-3, with 8 bases lining up with TRBD2. The V and J ends lost 3 bases and 1 base, in that order; junction bases with no gene match: 15. CDR3 length: 19 amino acids. Per the germline V gene, CDR1 is LGHNA and CDR2 is YNFKEQ. CDR3 nucleotide sequence: TGTGCCAGCAGCCAGTATCCCTCGACCAGCGGGGGAGGCACAGATACGCAGTATTTT. This encodes CASSQYPSTSGGGTDTQYF.

The rearrangement links TRBV5-1 to TRBJ1-6, with D unresolved. This CDR3 comprises 14 residues. V was trimmed by 1 base and J by 7 bases, leaving 9 bases between them. The germline CDR1 and CDR2 sequences are SGHRS and YFSETQ. The CDR3, as DNA: TGCGCCAGCAGCTTGCCGGATCAGAATTCACCCCTCCACTTT. Its translation: CASSLPDQNSPLHF.

The CDR3 region is CASRETGRTDTQYF. The DNA for the CDR3 is TGTGCCAGCAGAGAAACAGGGCGCACAGATACGCAGTATTTT. The chain uses TRBV6-1 and TRBJ2-3, with D maybe TRBD1 (6 bases). V lost 6 bases and J lost 1, with 11 bases in between. Germline values: CDR1 MNHNS, CDR2 SASEGT. The CDR3 covers 14 residues.

This rearrangement joins TRBV20-1 to TRBJ1-1, with D perhaps matching TRBD1 (6 bases). Germline V gene data show CDR1 as DFQATT and CDR2 as SNEGSKA (reference sequence). The CDR3 contains 13 residues. Trimming removed 7 bases from V and 8 bases from J, with 20 bases in between. The CDR3 DNA follows: TGCAGTGTCAGTAGCAGGGGCAGTAAGGAAGCTTTCTTT. It translates to CSVSSRGSKEAFF.